This T cell receptor beta chain comes out of a study of blood T cell repertoires in COVID-19. Looking at the study overall: Whether acute or convalescent, the COVID-19 samples came from the United States, Italy and Spain. Sources were T cells, B-cell-depleted T cells, or PBMCs; the material itself was cDNA or gDNA.

Cohorts were determined from participant-reported clinical history. Trimming took 4 bases from V and 2 from J, leaving 8 bases between them. Germline V gene lookup returns CDR1 GTSNPN and CDR2 SVGIG (reference sequence). The length of the CDR3 is 12 residues. Source study methods: Reference gene primer amplification gave estimated nucleated cell counts. Produced via immunoSEQ multiplex PCR; TCRdb's table is partial and in-frame only. That table is the source of V, J and clone size, and D and trimming were worked out from the DNA. The sample holds 250,000 to 300,000 clones, about nine tenths seen once.

The sequencing sample was made of PBMCs or T cells enriched from blood (not recorded which). The source is a man younger than 35 who had recovered from COVID-19. This chain connects TRBV30 to TRBJ2-5; possible D gene TRBD2, 6 bases. CDR3 coding DNA: TGTGCCTGGACTAGCGCACAAGAGACCCAGTACTTC. This gives the protein CAWTSAQETQYF.